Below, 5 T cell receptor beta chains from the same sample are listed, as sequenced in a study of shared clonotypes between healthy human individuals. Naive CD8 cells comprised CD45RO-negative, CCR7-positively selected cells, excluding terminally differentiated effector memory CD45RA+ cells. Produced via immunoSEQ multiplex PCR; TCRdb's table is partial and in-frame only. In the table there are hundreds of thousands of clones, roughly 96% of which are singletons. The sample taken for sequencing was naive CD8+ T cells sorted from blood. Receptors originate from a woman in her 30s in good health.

The CDR3 region is CASSLEGIYEQYF. For the CDR3, the DNA is TGTGCCAGCAGCTTAGAGGGGATCTACGAGCAGTACTTC. The chain links TRBV5-5 to TRBJ2-7; either TRBD1 or TRBD2 may supply D (5 bases each). The CDR3 sequence is 13 residues long. Germline V CDR1 and CDR2: SGHKS, YYEKEE (reference sequence). Trimming removed 2 bases from V and 3 bases from J, with 9 bases in between.

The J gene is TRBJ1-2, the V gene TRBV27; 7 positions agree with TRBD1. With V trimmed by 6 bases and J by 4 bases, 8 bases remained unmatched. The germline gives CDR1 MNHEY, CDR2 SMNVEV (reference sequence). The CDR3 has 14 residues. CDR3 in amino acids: CASRNTGAGYGYTF. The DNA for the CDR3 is TGTGCCAGCAGGAATACAGGGGCCGGCTATGGCTACACCTTC.

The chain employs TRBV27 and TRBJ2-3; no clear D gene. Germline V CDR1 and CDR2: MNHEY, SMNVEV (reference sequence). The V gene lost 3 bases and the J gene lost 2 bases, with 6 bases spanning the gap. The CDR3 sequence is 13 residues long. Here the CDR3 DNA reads TGTGCCAGCAGTTTCGGTGACACAGATACGCAGTATTTT. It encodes CASSFGDTDTQYF.

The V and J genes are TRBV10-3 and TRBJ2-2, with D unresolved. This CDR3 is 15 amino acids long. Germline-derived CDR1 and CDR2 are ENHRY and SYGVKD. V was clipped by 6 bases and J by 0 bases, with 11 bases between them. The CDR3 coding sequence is TGTGCCATCAGCGGTGAGACAACGAACACCGGGGAGCTGTTTTTT. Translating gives CAISGETTNTGELFF.

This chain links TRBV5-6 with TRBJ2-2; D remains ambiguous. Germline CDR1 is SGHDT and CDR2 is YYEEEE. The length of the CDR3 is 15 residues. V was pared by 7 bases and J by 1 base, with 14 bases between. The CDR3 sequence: CASLQLNLNTGELFF. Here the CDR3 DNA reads TGTGCCAGCCTACAACTTAACCTGAACACCGGGGAGCTGTTTTTT.